Following are 9 T cell receptor beta chains from one sample sequenced in a study of early T cells in non-severe SARS-CoV-2 infection. MiXCR, applied by TCRdb to the 5' RACE reads, yields one record per CDR3 protein. There are 75,000 to 100,000 distinct CDR3 sequences in the sample; about 15% occur only once, and 1.3% lies in the top ten. What was sequenced was whole blood. These receptors all come from an adult who was a healthcare worker with PCR-confirmed SARS-CoV-2 infection or an uninfected control (not recorded which).

The chain uses TRBV7-9 and TRBJ2-7, with D uncertain. CDR1 and CDR2 (germline): SEHNR, FQNEAQ (reference sequence). This CDR3 has 15 amino acids. Trimming left V 2 bases short and J 5 bases short, with 16 bases between. In nucleotides, the CDR3 is TGTGCCAGCAGCTTAAGTCCGGACCTTTTTCACGAGCAGTACTTC. It encodes CASSLSPDLFHEQYF.

This chain joins TRBV27 and TRBJ2-7, with 10 bases identical to TRBD1. With 7 bases clipped from V and 2 bases from J, the junction kept 5 bases outside the gene matches. The CDR3 runs to 14 residues. In germline, CDR1 is MNHEY, CDR2 SMNVEV (reference sequence). CDR3 loop: CASKTGTGAYEQYF. The CDR3 nucleotides are TGTGCCAGCAAGACCGGGACAGGGGCCTACGAGCAGTACTTC.

The genes are TRBV9 and TRBJ1-1; 7 bases are a match to TRBD1. Germline V CDR1 and CDR2: SGDLS, YYNGEE. The junction had 10 bases not matched to a gene; V was cut back by 4 bases and J by 4 bases. The CDR3 is 15 residues long. The chain's CDR3 is CASSPRTGESTEAFF. In DNA, the CDR3 is TGTGCCAGCAGCCCTAGGACAGGCGAGAGCACTGAAGCTTTCTTT.

The chain recombines TRBV7-9 with TRBJ1-1, with TRBD1 matching over 7 bases. V shed 7 bases, J shed 3 bases, and the junction held 5 bases outside the gene matches. Germline V CDR1 and CDR2: SEHNR, FQNEAQ (reference sequence). The CDR3 sequence is 13 residues long. CDR3 in amino acids: CASIPTGDTEAFF. In DNA, the CDR3 is TGTGCCAGCATCCCCACAGGGGACACTGAAGCTTTCTTT.

V is TRBV10-3 and J is TRBJ2-7; perhaps TRBD1 as D (6 bases). Looked up from germline, CDR1 is ENHRY and CDR2 is SYGVKD. This CDR3 is 12 amino acids long. The V gene lost 11 bases and the J gene lost 2 bases, with 13 bases spanning the gap. The DNA of the CDR3 is TGTGCCTCGCGCAGGGGCCCCTACGAGCAGTACTTC. Its protein product is CASRRGPYEQYF.

The chain couples TRBV7-2 to TRBJ2-7; 7 bases are shared with TRBD1. Germline trimming cut 1 base from V and 3 bases from J; bases unmatched to any gene: 6. Looked up from germline, CDR1 is SGHTA and CDR2 is FQGNSA. The CDR3 totals 15 residues. The DNA for the CDR3 is TGTGCCAGCAGCTTAGTATTAGGGGACAGCTACGAGCAGTACTTC. Protein: CASSLVLGDSYEQYF.

The V gene is TRBV11-3, the J gene TRBJ1-1, with D unresolved. CDR3 length: 13 residues. Germline V CDR1 and CDR2: SGHNT, YENEEA. The V gene lost 1 base and the J gene lost 7 bases, with 10 bases spanning the gap. The CDR3 DNA reads TGTGCCAGCAGCTTAGGAGCACGGAGTGAAGCTTTCTTT. Amino acids: CASSLGARSEAFF. The full variable domain, in which reference TRBV11-3 and TRBJ1-1 provide the parts outside the CDR3, is EAGVVQSPRYKIIEKKQPVAFWCNPISGHNTLYWYLQNLGQGPELLIRYENEEAVDDSQLPKDRFSAERLKGVDSTLKIQPAELGDSAVYLCASSLGARSEAFFGQGTRLTVV.

The V call is TRBV4-2, the J call TRBJ2-5; D uncertain. Trimming took off 3 bases at V and 1 base at J, with 9 bases between the two ends. Germline assignment: CDR1 LGHNA and CDR2 YNFKEQ. There are 14 residues in the CDR3. This CDR3 is CASSQKTVQETQYF. The CDR3 DNA reads TGTGCCAGCAGCCAGAAGACGGTCCAAGAGACCCAGTACTTC.

This clonotype was seen a few times. The chain employs TRBV7-8 and TRBJ2-3, with D unresolved. Germline V gives CDR1 SGHVS, CDR2 FQNEAQ. The CDR3 totals 15 residues. Trimming left V 1 base short and J 4 bases short, with 12 bases between. The CDR3 DNA reads as TGTGCCAGCAGCTTAGTCGTCAGTTTGGCAGATACGCAGTATTTT. Amino acid sequence: CASSLVVSLADTQYF. Drawing the rest from reference TRBV7-8 and TRBJ2-3, the complete variable domain is GAGVSQSPRYKVAKRGQDVALRCDPISGHVSLFWYQQALGQGPEFLTYFQNEAQLDKSGLPSDRFFAERPEGSVSTLKIQRTQQEDSAVYLCASSLVVSLADTQYFGPGTRLTVL.